Below, 5 T cell receptor beta chains from the same sample are listed, as sequenced in a study of beta chain features in type 1 diabetes. The investigators reverse transcribed all of the isolated RNA, so they sequenced expressed TCRB transcripts. TCRdb's copy holds only in-frame clones and misses some; the assay was immunoSEQ multiplex PCR. The sample lists 390,000 or so clones, approximately 15% occurring once. The sample consisted of naive CD4+ T cells from blood. The source of these receptors is a man aged 25-40 years in good health.

This sequence joins TRBV29-1 and TRBJ2-2; 7 bases match TRBD2. This CDR3 comprises 13 residues. The V segment lost 4 bases and the J segment 4 bases; nucleotides outside the gene matches: 3. Germline values: CDR1 SQVTM, CDR2 ANQGSEA. The CDR3 spells CSVASGVTGELFF. The CDR3 DNA reads TGCAGCGTTGCTAGCGGAGTCACCGGGGAGCTGTTTTTT.

The V gene is TRBV2, the J gene TRBJ1-6; 9 bases map to TRBD1. Germline CDR1 and CDR2: SNHLY and FYNNEI. The V and J ends lost 7 bases and 7 bases, in that order; junction bases with no gene match: 2. There are 13 residues in the CDR3. In nucleotides, the CDR3 is TGTGCCAGCACCGACAGGGGGAATTCACCCCTCCACTTT. This translates into CASTDRGNSPLHF.

This clone was detected a few times. The chain has TRBV9 and TRBJ1-6; D gene unclear. Germline CDR1 SGDLS, CDR2 YYNGEE. The CDR3 has 14 amino acids. V lost 0 bases and J lost 4, with 5 bases in between. CDR3 sequence: CASSVEVYNSPLHF. The CDR3 DNA follows: TGTGCCAGCAGCGTAGAGGTGTATAATTCACCCCTCCACTTT.

This rearrangement joins TRBV30 to TRBJ1-4; possible D gene TRBD1, 5 bases. CDR1 is GTSNPN, CDR2 SVGIG, per germline (reference sequence). The length of the CDR3 is 11 residues. Trimming cost V 3 bases and J 9 bases, with 8 bases left between them. Here the CDR3 reads CAWSTGQKLFF. The DNA of the CDR3 is TGTGCCTGGAGCACGGGGCAAAAACTGTTTTTT.

This clone was counted a few times. The chain combines TRBV7-2 with TRBJ2-5; 7 bases align to TRBD2. Germline CDR1 reads SGHTA; CDR2 reads FQGNSA. Germline trimming cut 5 bases from V and 1 base from J; bases unmatched to any gene: 1. The length of the CDR3 is 13 residues. CDR3 sequence (DNA): TGTGCCAGCAGCCCGGGGGGCCAAGAGACCCAGTACTTC. Translated, it gives CASSPGGQETQYF.